This T cell receptor beta chain was sequenced during a study of blood T cells in healthy people across ages (dated by TCRdb to the mid-2010s). Regarding the research as a whole: Template switching captured roughly one uniquely barcoded TCR beta cDNA molecule per two T cells in model experiments. Age-related changes in TCR beta repertoire diversity were measured in the study by deep sequencing normalized with unique cDNA molecular identifiers. The donors were split into four age groups: young (average approximately 16 years), middle-aged (about 40), aged (62) and long-lived (under 90). The study analyzed two additional independent replicas of 1 million unique cDNA reads from the same blood draw for two donors, one aged 18 to 30 and one aged 80 or older.

Here is what the overall study found, with its caveats: The CMV infection status of donors was not known, potentially confounding age-related changes in expanded clonotypes. Observed TCR beta diversity per million T cells fell roughly linearly with age, and a significant reduction was already apparent by age about 43. Bulk unsorted PBMC profiling prevented conclusive comparison of naive and antigen-experienced compartments. Estimates of total diversity based on one million sequenced T cells were regarded as lower bounds and as underestimates. There was a strong correlation between observed TCR beta diversity and the percentage of naive T cells measured by flow cytometry. The long-lived group showed more naive CD4+ T cells, fewer expanded clones and increased TCR diversity than the aged group, suggesting age selection.

Systemically healthy Caucasian individuals from Russia, over 30 in total and aged roughly 6 to 95 years, were included as donors. Each donor gave about 9.7 milliliters of peripheral blood, drawn into EDTA-treated Vacutainer tubes. Ficoll-Paque density-gradient centrifugation was used to isolate PBMCs, with at least 6.5 million per sample. Trizol reagent was used to extract total RNA from PBMCs, with at least 6 micrograms per sample. For every donor, an aliquot of PBMCs went through flow cytometry to measure the percentages of naive CD45RAhigh/CD27high T cells. About this clonotype itself: No antigen is known for it. Base quality data are lacking; no much larger clone is found one base away.

Library prep was done by 5' RACE. The sequencer listed for this sample is Illumina HiSeq 2500. The second PCR ran for about 6 to 11 cycles and used a J-beta primer mix along with a sample-barcoded 5' primer. A template-switch 5' adaptor carrying 12 random nucleotides introduced a unique molecular identifier onto each TCR beta cDNA molecule. At least 2.5 million CDR3-containing paired-end reads were obtained from each sample. The Mint cDNA synthesis kit, primed by a TRBC-specific oligonucleotide, was used to synthesize first-strand cDNA from all RNA. Following uracil-DNA glycosylase treatment, a first 18-cycle PCR with universal primers M1SS and BC2_uni_R was performed on all cDNA. On the study's bioinformatics: Each sample was normalized by randomly selecting 1 million high-quality reads, each carrying a distinct molecular identifier. Instead of being binned into consensus sequences, reads that shared molecular identifiers were thrown out. MiTCR, set to a Q25 quality threshold and the strictest error-elimination algorithm, was used for CDR3 identification, clonotype clustering and error correction. Lower-bound total TCR beta diversity was estimated with a nonparametric unseen species model using Euler transformation. TCRdb trimmed the raw reads at Q25, called clones with MiXCR and kept productive beta chains. All rows with the same CDR3 protein become a single entry with the most common DNA and genes. The V and J calls and clone size are TCRdb's, not the authors'. For this sample the table gives 800,000 or so distinct CDR3 sequences, of which more than 20% were detected only once. Of the sample, under 4.5% falls within the top ten clones.

CDR1 MDHEN and CDR2 SYDVKM were looked up in the germline V gene. Including cysteine and phenylalanine, the CDR3 has 14 amino acids. The read is trimmed to its CDR3 DNA, 42 bases read in frame from base 1. Trimming costs V 6 bases and J 7 bases, and their ends lie 19 bases apart. In addition, the sample was reused for a study of T cells of mothers and their children. The second publication reports: Nine systemically healthy Caucasian individuals, comprising three mothers and their six children, were included as donors. cDNA synthesis used all of the extracted RNA, with 1.5 ug of RNA in each 15 ul reaction. In the second PCR, the M1S primer added sample barcodes and 2-4 random nucleotides. Each mother yielded over 9.5 million TCR beta CDR3 reads and each child 2.5 million to 3 million reads. TCR recombination output is similarly shaped by thymic selection in related and unrelated pairs, with a minor effect exerted by inherited differences. Normalized repertoire overlap was always slightly but never significantly higher in related than unrelated mother-child pairs. Persistent microchimeric T cell clones were not detected, at a sensitivity of approximately 100 clones per million clonotypes. To look for features that set related mother-child pairs apart from unrelated individuals, the researchers ran deep NGS to compare the TCR beta repertoires of mothers and children. The mean age was approximately 41 +/- 4 years for the mothers and around 10 +/- 4 years for the children. After adapters were ligated using NEBNext reagents, the libraries underwent 100+100 nt paired-end sequencing on an Illumina HiSeq 2000. To prevent cross-contamination, the mother and child libraries were prepared a month apart and were sequenced in separate runs. For each donor, somewhere between roughly 500,000 and 2,300,000 distinct TCR beta clonotypes were identified. Naive TCR beta clonotypes were estimated from low-frequency clonotypes matched to each donor's FACS-determined naive share, without sorting.

The sequenced sample consisted of blood. The sequence was collected from a boy aged 10-17 years in good health. This receptor chain uses TRBV28 and TRBJ2-7; TRBD2 is a weak D gene call, 6 bases matching. The base sequence is TGTGCCAGCAGACCGGGACTTCTTTTTGTAGAGCAGTACTTC. Its coded protein is CASRPGLLFVEQYF.